This TCR beta chain comes out of a study of shared T cell receptors in the human thymus. The germline V gene has CDR1 SGHAT and CDR2 FQNNGV. CDR3 length: 17 amino acids. The V segment lost 0 bases and the J segment 4 bases; nucleotides outside the gene matches: 7. The table came from immunoSEQ multiplex PCR; TCRdb's copy has only in-frame clones and leaves some out. The table shows hundreds of thousands of clones, with 85% to 90% occurring only once. These data also formed part of another study, on human thymus T cells. That work states: Surgeons resected thymus tissue during corrective heart surgery. Gene usage for V and J segments appeared biased in thymic and blood repertoires. As related research reported, thymic repertoires overlapped highly among unrelated individuals.

The receptor comes from a boy younger than two with a congenital heart defect. The genes are TRBV11-2 and TRBJ2-4; TRBD2 aligns across 9 bases. Sequencing was performed on thymocytes. CDR3 protein: CASSLDWASGMKNIQYF. CDR3 nucleotides: TGTGCCAGCAGCTTAGATTGGGCTAGCGGGATGAAAAACATTCAGTACTTC.